This T cell receptor (beta chain) emerged from a study of human T cells and chemical hapten exposure. Study in general: Small discrepancies in pooled library volume mainly accounted for the varying TCR yields per sample. Notes on the study in general: In the PT1 data, expanded TCR counts showed a positive correlation with patch test score.

The time point was: patch test 2, 6 weeks after DPC sensitization. As for treatment: therapeutic diphenylcyclopropenone sensitization with weekly scalp DPC. Drawing of blood took place ahead of applying each patch test. Unique molecular identifiers were linked by the library to individual cDNA molecules. Via MiXCR, TCRdb re-called the RACE reads, giving one row per CDR3 protein. This table holds roughly 120,000 distinct CDR3 sequences, about a tenth found once. This CDR3 has 14 amino acids. The trim removed 6 bases at V and 4 bases at J, leaving 8 bases unmatched. Looked up from germline, CDR1 is SGHTA and CDR2 is FQGNSA. This clonotype was recorded at least ten times. Its antigen is unknown.

The sample consisted of whole blood, taken in connection with sensitization to the hapten diphenylcyclopropenone (DPC). This receptor was obtained from a middle-aged woman with alopecia areata. Some clones in this sample may be carry-over from other donors' samples. The chain employs TRBV7-2 and TRBJ2-5; TRBD2 agrees at 7 bases. CDR3 sequence reads: CASRPSGTIETQYF. CDR3 in DNA: TGTGCCAGCAGGCCCTCCGGGACTATAGAGACCCAGTACTTC.